What follows is one T cell receptor (beta chain) and its context. The antigen is not known. One entry per CDR3 protein results from TCRdb running MiXCR on the 5' RACE reads. The sample lists 200,000 to 300,000 distinct CDR3 sequences; roughly a tenth were seen once. The CDR3 has 15 residues. Germline CDR1 reads SNHLY; CDR2 reads FYNNEI. The trim removed 5 bases at V and 1 base at J, leaving 6 bases unmatched. The record originates from a study of T-cell memory formation after mild COVID-19. Study-wide context: TCR clusters showed largely donor specificity.

Findings and caveats of the study: CD4+ contracting clones were mainly CM and EM; CD8+ ones, EMRA.

The TCR comes from a young man who had mild COVID-19 (a few samples of this study predate the infection). Cell type and time point are not known. The gene calls are TRBV2 and TRBJ1-1; 8 bases line up with TRBD1. The sequencing sample was made of PBMCs or a T cell subset sorted from them (not recorded which). The chain's CDR3 is CASSTTGTGNTEAFF. In nucleotides, the CDR3 is TGTGCCAGCAGTACGACCGGGACAGGGAACACTGAAGCTTTCTTT.